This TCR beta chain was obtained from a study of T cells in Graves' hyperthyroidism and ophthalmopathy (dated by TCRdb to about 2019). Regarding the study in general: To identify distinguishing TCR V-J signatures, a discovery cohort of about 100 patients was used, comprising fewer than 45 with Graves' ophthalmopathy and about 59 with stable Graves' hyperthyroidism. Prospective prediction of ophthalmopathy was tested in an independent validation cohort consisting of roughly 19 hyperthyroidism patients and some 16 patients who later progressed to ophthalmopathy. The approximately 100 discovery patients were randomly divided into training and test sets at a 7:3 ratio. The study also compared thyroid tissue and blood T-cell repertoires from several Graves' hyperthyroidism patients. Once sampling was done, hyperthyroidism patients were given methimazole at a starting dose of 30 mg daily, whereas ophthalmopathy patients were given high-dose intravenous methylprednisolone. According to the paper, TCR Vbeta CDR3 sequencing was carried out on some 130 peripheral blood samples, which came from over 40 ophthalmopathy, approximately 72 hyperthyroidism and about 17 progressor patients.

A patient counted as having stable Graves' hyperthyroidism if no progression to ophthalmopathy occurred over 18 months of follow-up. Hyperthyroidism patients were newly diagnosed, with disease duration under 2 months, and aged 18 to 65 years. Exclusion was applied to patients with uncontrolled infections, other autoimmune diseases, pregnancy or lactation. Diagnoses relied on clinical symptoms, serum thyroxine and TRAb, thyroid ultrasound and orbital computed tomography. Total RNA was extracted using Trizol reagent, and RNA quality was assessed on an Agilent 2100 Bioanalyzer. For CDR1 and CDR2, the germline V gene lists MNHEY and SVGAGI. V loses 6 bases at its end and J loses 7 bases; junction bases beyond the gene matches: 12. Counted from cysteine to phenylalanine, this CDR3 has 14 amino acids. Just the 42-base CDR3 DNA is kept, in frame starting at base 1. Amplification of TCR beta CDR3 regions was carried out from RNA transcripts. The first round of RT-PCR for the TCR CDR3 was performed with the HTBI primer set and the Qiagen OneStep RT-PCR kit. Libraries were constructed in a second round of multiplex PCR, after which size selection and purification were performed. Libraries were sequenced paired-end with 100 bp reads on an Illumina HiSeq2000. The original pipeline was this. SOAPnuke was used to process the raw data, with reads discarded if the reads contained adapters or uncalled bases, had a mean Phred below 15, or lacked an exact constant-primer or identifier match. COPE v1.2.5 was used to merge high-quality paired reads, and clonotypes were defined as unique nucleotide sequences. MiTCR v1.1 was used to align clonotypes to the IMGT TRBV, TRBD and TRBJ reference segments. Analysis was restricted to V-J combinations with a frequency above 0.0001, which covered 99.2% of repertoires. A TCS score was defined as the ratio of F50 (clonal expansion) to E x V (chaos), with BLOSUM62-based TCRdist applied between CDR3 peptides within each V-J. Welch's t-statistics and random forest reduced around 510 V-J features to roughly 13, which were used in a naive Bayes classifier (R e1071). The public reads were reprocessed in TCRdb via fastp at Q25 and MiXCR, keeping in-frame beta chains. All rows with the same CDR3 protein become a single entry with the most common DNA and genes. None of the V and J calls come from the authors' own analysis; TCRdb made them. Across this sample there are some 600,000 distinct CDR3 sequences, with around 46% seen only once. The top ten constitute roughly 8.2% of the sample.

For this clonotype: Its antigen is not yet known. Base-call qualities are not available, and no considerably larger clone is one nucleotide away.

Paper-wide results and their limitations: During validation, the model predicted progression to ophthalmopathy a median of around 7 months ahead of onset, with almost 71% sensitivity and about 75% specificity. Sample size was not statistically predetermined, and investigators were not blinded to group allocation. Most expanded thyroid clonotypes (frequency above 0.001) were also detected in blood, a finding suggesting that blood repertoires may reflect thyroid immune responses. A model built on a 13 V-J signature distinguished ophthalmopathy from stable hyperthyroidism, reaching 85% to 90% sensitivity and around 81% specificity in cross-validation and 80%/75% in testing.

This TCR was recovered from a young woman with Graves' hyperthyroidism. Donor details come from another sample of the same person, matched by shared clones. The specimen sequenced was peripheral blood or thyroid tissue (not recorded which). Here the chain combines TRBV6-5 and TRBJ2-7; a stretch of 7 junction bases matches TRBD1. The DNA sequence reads TGTGCCAGCAGACGACAGGGATCGTTACGGGAGCAGTACTTC. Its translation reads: CASRRQGSLREQYF.